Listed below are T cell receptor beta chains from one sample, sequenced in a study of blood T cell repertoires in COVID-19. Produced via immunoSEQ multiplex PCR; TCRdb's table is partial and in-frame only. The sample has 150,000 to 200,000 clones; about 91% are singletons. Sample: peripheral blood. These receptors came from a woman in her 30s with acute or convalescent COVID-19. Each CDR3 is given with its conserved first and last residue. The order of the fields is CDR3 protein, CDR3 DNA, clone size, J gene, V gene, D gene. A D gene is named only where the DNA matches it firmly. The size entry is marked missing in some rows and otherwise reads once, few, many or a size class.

CDR3 protein: CASSGGLGNEQFF
CDR3 DNA: TGCGCCAGCAGTGGGGGACTAGGGAATGAGCAGTTCTTC
clone size: -
J gene: TRBJ2-1
V gene: TRBV10-2
D gene: TRBD2

CDR3 protein: CASAQGSASGTWVTQYF
CDR3 DNA: TGTGCCAGCGCCCAAGGTTCGGCTAGCGGGACTTGGGTTACGCAGTATTTT
clone size: -
J gene: TRBJ2-3
V gene: TRBV11-2
D gene: TRBD2

CDR3 protein: CASSLAYRREGHEQYF
CDR3 DNA: TGTGCCAGCAGCTTAGCTTACCGGCGGGAGGGCCACGAGCAGTACTTC
clone size: -
J gene: TRBJ2-7
V gene: TRBV7-9
D gene: TRBD2

CDR3 protein: CASSPTGSKNIQYF
CDR3 DNA: TGTGCCAGCAGCCCTACAGGGTCCAAAAACATTCAGTACTTC
clone size: -
J gene: TRBJ2-4
V gene: TRBV7-8
D gene: -

CDR3 protein: CASSASSGTDSYNEQFF
CDR3 DNA: TGTGCCAGTAGTGCCAGCTCCGGGACAGACAGTTACAATGAGCAGTTCTTC
clone size: few
J gene: TRBJ2-1
V gene: TRBV19
D gene: TRBD1

CDR3 protein: CASSFCWDRFVHSGNTIYF
CDR3 DNA: TGTGCCAGCAGTTTTTGTTGGGACAGGTTTGTACACTCTGGAAACACCATATATTTT
clone size: -
J gene: TRBJ1-3
V gene: TRBV6-9
D gene: TRBD1

CDR3 protein: CASSYEGTSGNEQFF
CDR3 DNA: TGTGCCAGCAGTTACGAGGGGACTAGCGGCAATGAGCAGTTCTTC
clone size: -
J gene: TRBJ2-1
V gene: TRBV6-6
D gene: TRBD2

CDR3 protein: CASSQDIGTGANVLTF
CDR3 DNA: TGTGCCAGCAGCCAAGATATCGGGACAGGGGCCAACGTCCTGACTTTC
clone size: -
J gene: TRBJ2-6
V gene: TRBV3-1/TRBV3-2
D gene: -

CDR3 protein: CASSLSGHTNTGELFF
CDR3 DNA: TGTGCCAGCTCATTATCGGGACATACGAACACCGGGGAGCTGTTTTTT
clone size: -
J gene: TRBJ2-2
V gene: TRBV2
D gene: -

CDR3 protein: CSANPRYEQYF
CDR3 DNA: TGCAGTGCTAACCCTAGGTACGAGCAGTACTTC
clone size: once
J gene: TRBJ2-7
V gene: TRBV20-1
D gene: -

CDR3 protein: CASLAGVSDTQYF
CDR3 DNA: TGTGCCAGCTTAGCGGGAGTATCAGATACGCAGTATTTT
clone size: -
J gene: TRBJ2-3
V gene: TRBV18
D gene: TRBD2

CDR3 protein: CASSPRGARLLGNTIYF
CDR3 DNA: TGTGCCAGCAGTCCGCGTGGGGCGAGGCTATTAGGAAACACCATATATTTT
clone size: -
J gene: TRBJ1-3
V gene: TRBV28
D gene: -

CDR3 protein: CASSENGQGAQPQHF
CDR3 DNA: TGTGCCAGCAGTGAAAATGGACAGGGGGCTCAGCCCCAGCATTTT
clone size: few
J gene: TRBJ1-5
V gene: TRBV6-1
D gene: TRBD1

CDR3 protein: CASSLTGVLYF
CDR3 DNA: TGTGCCAGCAGTTTGACCGGGGTTCTTTATTTT
clone size: -
J gene: TRBJ2-3
V gene: TRBV28
D gene: -

CDR3 protein: CASRGQGSPLHF
CDR3 DNA: TGTGCCAGTAGGGGACAAGGATCACCCCTCCACTTT
clone size: -
J gene: TRBJ1-6
V gene: TRBV19
D gene: -

CDR3 protein: CASSQITGHLNGEQYF
CDR3 DNA: TGCGCCAGCAGCCAAATAACGGGACACCTGAACGGCGAGCAGTACTTC
clone size: -
J gene: TRBJ2-7
V gene: TRBV4-1
D gene: -

CDR3 protein: CASSPSDRGLWKLFF
CDR3 DNA: TGTGCCAGCAGTCCCTCCGACAGGGGTCTTTGGAAACTGTTTTTT
clone size: -
J gene: TRBJ1-4
V gene: TRBV28
D gene: TRBD1

CDR3 protein: CASSFPGGSYNSPLHF
CDR3 DNA: TGTGCCAGCAGTTTCCCGGGGGGCTCCTATAATTCACCCCTCCACTTT
clone size: few
J gene: TRBJ1-6
V gene: TRBV28
D gene: -

CDR3 protein: CASRPGQSGNTIYF
CDR3 DNA: TGTGCCAGTAGGCCAGGACAGTCTGGAAACACCATATATTTT
clone size: -
J gene: TRBJ1-3
V gene: TRBV19
D gene: -

CDR3 protein: CASSLSTVGGYTF
CDR3 DNA: TGTGCCAGCAGTTTGTCCACAGTCGGTGGCTACACCTTC
clone size: -
J gene: TRBJ1-2
V gene: TRBV6-5
D gene: -

CDR3 protein: CASRVGLQAGEQYF
CDR3 DNA: TGTGCCAGCAGGGTCGGACTACAGGCGGGGGAGCAGTACTTC
clone size: -
J gene: TRBJ2-7
V gene: TRBV5-6
D gene: -

CDR3 protein: CASSGRSTGLETQYF
CDR3 DNA: TGTGCCAGCAGCGGTAGATCAACAGGGTTAGAGACCCAGTACTTC
clone size: -
J gene: TRBJ2-5
V gene: TRBV7-2
D gene: -

CDR3 protein: CASEDSNQPQHF
CDR3 DNA: TGTGCCAGCGAGGATAGCAATCAGCCCCAGCATTTT
clone size: -
J gene: TRBJ1-5
V gene: TRBV6-6
D gene: -

CDR3 protein: CASGLVQGTEAFF
CDR3 DNA: TGTGCTAGTGGTTTGGTGCAGGGCACTGAAGCTTTCTTT
clone size: -
J gene: TRBJ1-1
V gene: TRBV12-5
D gene: -

CDR3 protein: CASSFSLANQPQHF
CDR3 DNA: TGTGCCAGCAGCTTCTCCCTAGCCAATCAGCCCCAGCATTTT
clone size: -
J gene: TRBJ1-5
V gene: TRBV7-2
D gene: -

CDR3 protein: CASTDDRVFPPLHF
CDR3 DNA: TGTGCCAGCACCGACGACAGGGTATTTCCACCCCTCCACTTT
clone size: -
J gene: TRBJ1-6
V gene: TRBV7-8
D gene: TRBD1

CDR3 protein: CASNTGLGSNQPQHF
CDR3 DNA: TGTGCCAGTAATACAGGGTTGGGGAGCAATCAGCCCCAGCATTTT
clone size: -
J gene: TRBJ1-5
V gene: TRBV19
D gene: -

CDR3 protein: CASNLQTTAPNEQFF
CDR3 DNA: TGTGCCAGCAACTTACAGACCACAGCACCTAATGAGCAGTTCTTC
clone size: -
J gene: TRBJ2-1
V gene: TRBV6-5
D gene: -

CDR3 protein: CASSLLGGDLSYEQYF
CDR3 DNA: TGTGCCAGCAGTTTATTGGGGGGGGATCTCTCCTACGAGCAGTACTTC
clone size: once
J gene: TRBJ2-7
V gene: TRBV27
D gene: TRBD2

CDR3 protein: CASRLAGGRTDTQYF
CDR3 DNA: TGTGCCAGCAGGCTAGCGGGAGGGCGTACAGATACGCAGTATTTT
clone size: -
J gene: TRBJ2-3
V gene: TRBV6-5
D gene: TRBD2

CDR3 protein: CAWIWTPNTEAFF
CDR3 DNA: TGTGCCTGGATCTGGACTCCGAACACTGAAGCTTTCTTT
clone size: once
J gene: TRBJ1-1
V gene: TRBV30
D gene: -

CDR3 protein: CAISEEAAYEQYF
CDR3 DNA: TGTGCCATCTCTGAGGAAGCGGCCTACGAGCAGTACTTC
clone size: -
J gene: TRBJ2-7
V gene: TRBV10-3
D gene: -

CDR3 protein: CASRRPGTYEQYF
CDR3 DNA: TGTGCCAGCAGAAGACCGGGAACCTACGAGCAGTACTTC
clone size: -
J gene: TRBJ2-7
V gene: TRBV28
D gene: -

CDR3 protein: CSVSTSGTTIYEQYF
CDR3 DNA: TGCAGCGTTTCGACTAGCGGGACTACTATCTACGAGCAGTACTTC
clone size: -
J gene: TRBJ2-7
V gene: TRBV29-1
D gene: TRBD2

CDR3 protein: CASSFEANTDTQYF
CDR3 DNA: TGCGCCAGCAGCTTTGAGGCAAACACAGATACGCAGTATTTT
clone size: few
J gene: TRBJ2-3
V gene: TRBV5-1
D gene: -

CDR3 protein: CASSALATYEQYF
CDR3 DNA: TGTGCCAGCTCGGCTCTAGCAACCTACGAGCAGTACTTC
clone size: -
J gene: TRBJ2-7
V gene: TRBV2
D gene: -

CDR3 protein: CASSFRRVAETQYF
CDR3 DNA: TGTGCCAGCAGCTTTAGGAGGGTTGCAGAGACCCAGTACTTC
clone size: -
J gene: TRBJ2-5
V gene: TRBV7-2
D gene: -

CDR3 protein: CASSLGWGQAEAFF
CDR3 DNA: TGTGCCAGCAGCTTAGGGTGGGGACAGGCTGAAGCTTTCTTT
clone size: once
J gene: TRBJ1-1
V gene: TRBV7-9
D gene: TRBD1

CDR3 protein: CASSPTIGQTGELFF
CDR3 DNA: TGTGCCAGCTCACCAACTATCGGACAGACCGGGGAGCTGTTTTTT
clone size: -
J gene: TRBJ2-2
V gene: TRBV18
D gene: -

CDR3 protein: CASSQGQLGGELFF
CDR3 DNA: TGTGCCAGCAGCCAAGGGCAGCTAGGCGGGGAGCTGTTTTTT
clone size: -
J gene: TRBJ2-2
V gene: TRBV3-1/TRBV3-2
D gene: -

CDR3 protein: CASSQVRGDYGYTF
CDR3 DNA: TGCGCCAGCAGCCAAGTTCGGGGGGACTATGGCTACACCTTC
clone size: -
J gene: TRBJ1-2
V gene: TRBV4-1
D gene: -

CDR3 protein: CASEPLGQYF
CDR3 DNA: TGTGCCAGCGAACCCCTAGGGCAGTACTTC
clone size: -
J gene: TRBJ2-7
V gene: TRBV27
D gene: -